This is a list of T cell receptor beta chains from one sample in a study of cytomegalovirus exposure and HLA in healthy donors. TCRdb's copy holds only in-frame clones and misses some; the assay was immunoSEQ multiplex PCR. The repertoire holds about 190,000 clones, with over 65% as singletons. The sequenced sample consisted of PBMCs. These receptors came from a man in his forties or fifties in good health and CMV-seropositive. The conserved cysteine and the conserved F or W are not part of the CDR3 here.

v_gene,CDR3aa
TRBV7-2,ASSSDNTDTQY
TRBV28,ASSGLAAPSYEQY
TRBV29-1,SARQGPGELF
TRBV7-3,ASSFRTSGGSLYEQY
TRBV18,ASSPGIDSPLH
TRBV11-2,ASSLDYLYEQY
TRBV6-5,ASSYLDRGGGYT
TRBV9,ASSVGAQETQY
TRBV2,ASSGGLRNSPLH
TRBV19,ASRGQGNTGELF
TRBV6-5,ASSVLNRDGYT
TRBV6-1,GTEGSTDTQY
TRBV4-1,ASSQAGLSEQY
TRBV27,ASSPTHTDTQY
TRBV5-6,ASSSSLRQGARGELF
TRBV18,ASSPQGQPNEKLF
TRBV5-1,ASRDRGQETQY
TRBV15,ATRDHRVFTDTQY
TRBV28,ASTPGQKNSPLH
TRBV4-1,ASSQDRGGILVETQY
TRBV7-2,ASSLSSGSTYEQY
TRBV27,ASSPHPRGFGAF
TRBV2,ASTRPTGAQDTQY
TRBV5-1,ASSLGGGRQNTEAF
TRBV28,ASSSPGPLDYGYT
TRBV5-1,ASSVGQGVNEQF
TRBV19,ASTPTVNEKLF
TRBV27,ASSPRLAGDSDTQY
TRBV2,ASSEALRIVGQGSNTGELF
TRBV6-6,ASSSNRSGNSPLH
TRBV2,ASSEGTGNYGYT
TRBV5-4,ASRPGLAGGDEQF
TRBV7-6,ASSLDGDDYEQY
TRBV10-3,AISESGGRISNEQY
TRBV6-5,ASSPTGGLTGELF
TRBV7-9,ASSQGTSGTSEQY
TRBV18,ASSPGQGRTGELF
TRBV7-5,VRSSCRTGGDNEQF
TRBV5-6,ASSLIRDQETQY
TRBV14,ASSVQRYRGLDTQY
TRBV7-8,ASSSQESSYEQY
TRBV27,ASSLRSETGTEAF
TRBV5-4,ASSPGGPYGYT
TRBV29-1,SAGLAGYEQY
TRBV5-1,ASSLDRGSYGYT
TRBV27,ASSLTGEQNNEQF
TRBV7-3,ASSLGLYNEQF
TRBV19,ASSPTGLAMETQY
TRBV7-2,ASSLGWAQGDQEAQY
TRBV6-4,ASSDMEAGELF
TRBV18,ASSPYTGVGLYEQY
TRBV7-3,ASSLSTGVGYNEQF
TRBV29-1,SGGQASTDTQY
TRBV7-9,ASSLGLSGANVLT
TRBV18,ASSPTGRQSYEQY
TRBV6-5,ASSSGLAGSYNEQF
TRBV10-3,AISQVGARGNEQF
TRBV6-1,ASRRQGWDNQPQH
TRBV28,ASSSGVGRGTGELF